Shown below are 19 T cell receptor beta chains from a single sample sequenced in a study of cytomegalovirus exposure and HLA in healthy donors. PCR used 60 Vbeta primers and 13 Jbeta primers. TCRdb's table, derived via immunoSEQ multiplex PCR, lists solely in-frame clones and lacks some. The sample has more than 140,000 clones. Sample: PBMCs. Source of these receptors: a woman aged 18-30 years in good health and CMV-seronegative.

The chain has TRBV30 and TRBJ1-3; D might be TRBD1 (5 bases). Per germline, CDR1 GTSNPN and CDR2 SVGIG (reference sequence). This CDR3 is 15 amino acids long. V lost 2 bases and J lost 0, with 11 bases in between. The CDR3 reads CAWSSGVHSGNTIYF. Here the CDR3 DNA reads TGTGCCTGGAGTTCGGGGGTCCACTCTGGAAACACCATATATTTT. Full variable domain (remainder filled in from reference TRBV30 and TRBJ1-3): SQTIHQWPATLVQPVGSPLSLECTVEGTSNPNLYWYRQAAGRGLQLLFYSVGIGQISSEVPQNLSASRPQDRQFILSSKKLLLSDSGFYLCAWSSGVHSGNTIYFGEGSWLTVV.

CDR3 sequence: CASSFPREGEQYF. CDR3 sequence (DNA): TGTGCCAGCAGCTTTCCCAGGGAGGGCGAGCAGTACTTC. V is TRBV5-4 and J is TRBJ2-7, with TRBD2 matching over 7 bases. Germline CDR1 SGHNT, CDR2 YYREEE (reference sequence). The trim removed 2 bases at V and 6 bases at J, leaving 5 bases unmatched. The CDR3 extends over 13 amino acids.

The chain carries TRBV14 and TRBJ1-1; maybe TRBD1 (5 bases). CDR1 and CDR2 from the germline V gene are SGHDN and FVKESK. The length of the CDR3 is 14 residues. The V and J ends lost 4 bases and 6 bases respectively, with 15 bases between them. The CDR3 sequence: CASSLQLGLAEAFF. For the CDR3, the DNA is TGTGCCAGCAGCCTCCAGTTGGGGCTCGCTGAAGCTTTCTTT.

V usage is TRBV6-5 and J usage is TRBJ2-7; no reliable D call. This CDR3 is 14 amino acids long. V gave up 6 bases and J gave up 5 bases, with 17 bases separating them. CDR1 MNHEY and CDR2 SVGAGI come from the germline V gene. CDR3 in amino acids: CASSPMGLADEQYV. The CDR3 nucleotides are TGTGCCAGCAGCCCGATGGGCTTGGCTGACGAGCAGTACGTC.

This chain links TRBV6-6 with TRBJ1-5; D unresolved. The germline V gene has CDR1 MNHNY and CDR2 SVGAGI (reference sequence). The V gene lost 0 bases and the J gene lost 9 bases, with 9 bases spanning the gap. The CDR3 has 13 amino acids. CDR3 bases: TGTGCCAGCAGTTACTCGAGATTTGGGCCCCAGCATTTT. Amino acid sequence: CASSYSRFGPQHF.

The V and J genes are TRBV15 and TRBJ2-1; 9 nucleotides agree with TRBD2. This CDR3 region has 15 residues. The ends lost 1 base at V and 6 bases at J; junction bases unmatched: 4. CDR1 LNHNV and CDR2 YYDKDF come from the germline V gene (reference sequence). The CDR3 nucleotides read TGTGCCACCAGCAGAGCCCTAGCGGGACCCAATGAGCAGTTCTTC. Translating gives CATSRALAGPNEQFF.

The gene calls are TRBV7-9 and TRBJ1-1; 7 nucleotides align to TRBD1. Germline CDR1 is SEHNR and CDR2 is FQNEAQ (reference sequence). This CDR3 region has 14 residues. V lost 1 base to trimming and J lost 5 bases; unmatched junction nucleotides: 4. The CDR3 nucleotides are TGTGCCAGCAGCTTAGTGACAGGGCGGACTGAAGCTTTCTTT. Translation gives CASSLVTGRTEAFF.

This chain uses TRBV27 with TRBJ1-1; a possible D gene is TRBD1 (5 bases). The V gene's germline CDR1 is MNHEY and CDR2 SMNVEV (reference sequence). Trimming left V 4 bases short and J 6 bases short, with 12 bases between. The CDR3 totals 13 residues. The CDR3 bases are TGTGCCAGCAGTTCCCTAGGGGCGGCTGAAGCTTTCTTT. Residues: CASSSLGAAEAFF.

The chain is built from TRBV10-3 and TRBJ2-3; D possibly corresponds to TRBD1 (5 bases). CDR1 is ENHRY, CDR2 SYGVKD, per germline. The CDR3 is made up of 13 amino acids. The V gene lost 3 bases and the J gene lost 2 bases, with 6 bases spanning the gap. The CDR3: CAISDRATDTQYF. Here the CDR3 DNA reads TGTGCCATCAGTGACAGGGCCACAGATACGCAGTATTTT.

This chain uses TRBV7-9 with TRBJ2-7, with a possible D match to TRBD2 (6 bases). The V end was cut by 1 base, the J end by 5 bases, with 15 bases between. CDR1 and CDR2 (germline): SEHNR, FQNEAQ (reference sequence). The CDR3 is 15 residues long. The CDR3 DNA sequence: TGTGCCAGCAGCTTAGGGGTGGAGGGAGAGGACGAGCAGTACTTC. Translated: CASSLGVEGEDEQYF.

V usage is TRBV19 and J usage is TRBJ2-1; maybe TRBD2 (5 bases). Germline V gene sequence: CDR1 LNHDA, CDR2 SQIVND (reference sequence). Trimming left V 5 bases short and J 7 bases short, with 15 bases between. The CDR3 spans 14 residues. The CDR3 loop reads CASSFERTGNEQFF. The CDR3 DNA follows: TGTGCCAGTAGTTTTGAGCGGACGGGGAATGAGCAGTTCTTC.

The chain couples TRBV19 to TRBJ2-5; no firm D call. The germline V and J ends were trimmed by 5 bases and 5 bases, with 15 bases remaining between them. CDR1 LNHDA and CDR2 SQIVND come from the germline V gene (reference sequence). The CDR3 is made up of 14 amino acids. The CDR3 bases are TGTGCCAGTAGTGCCTCGGGTCTTGGGGAGACCCAGTACTTC. Its translation: CASSASGLGETQYF.

The gene calls are TRBV10-3 and TRBJ1-1, with 8 positions matching TRBD1. V dropped 10 bases and J dropped 4; count of bases not matched to a gene: 5. This CDR3 spans 12 amino acids. Per the germline V gene, CDR1 is ENHRY and CDR2 is SYGVKD. The CDR3 spells CATTGGSTEAFF. CDR3 coding DNA: TGTGCCACTACAGGGGGGAGCACTGAAGCTTTCTTT.

The genes are TRBV29-1 and TRBJ1-6; 8 bases map to TRBD1. The ends lost 4 bases at V and 9 bases at J; junction bases unmatched: 5. This CDR3 is 13 amino acids long. Germline CDR1 and CDR2: SQVTM and ANQGSEA. This CDR3 is CSVADRGVSPLHF. For the CDR3, the DNA is TGCAGCGTTGCTGACAGGGGTGTTTCACCCCTCCACTTT.

V gene TRBV10-3 combines with J gene TRBJ2-7; possibly TRBD2 for D (6 bases). With 6 bases removed from V and 5 bases from J, the gap between germline ends came to 14 bases. The CDR3 length is 13 residues. The germline V gene has CDR1 ENHRY and CDR2 SYGVKD. The CDR3 loop is CAISVAETHEQYF. Written as DNA, the CDR3 is TGTGCCATCAGCGTAGCGGAGACGCACGAGCAGTACTTC.

This chain uses TRBV28 with TRBJ2-7, with TRBD2 matching 7 bases. There are 14 residues in the CDR3. With 6 bases clipped from V and 2 bases from J, the junction kept 7 bases outside the gene matches. Per germline, CDR1 MDHEN and CDR2 SYDVKM. CDR3 sequence: CASRSSGTPYEQYV. The DNA for the CDR3 is TGTGCCAGCAGGTCTAGCGGAACCCCCTACGAGCAGTACGTC.

The J gene is TRBJ2-1, the V gene TRBV29-1; D possibly corresponds to TRBD1 (5 bases). Germline lookup yields CDR1 SQVTM and CDR2 ANQGSEA. This CDR3 contains 13 residues. V lost 1 base and J 4 bases, leaving 8 bases between the germline ends. The CDR3 protein is CSVEVGVYNEQFF. In DNA, the CDR3 is TGCAGCGTTGAAGTAGGGGTTTACAATGAGCAGTTCTTC.

The chain joins TRBV5-6 to TRBJ2-3; D call uncertain. The ends were cut back, 5 bases at V and 1 base at J, with 17 bases in the middle. The CDR3 has 16 amino acids. CDR1 SGHDT and CDR2 YYEEEE come from the germline V gene. The CDR3 DNA sequence: TGTGCCAGCAGAATCTCTTTCGGGTTAGGCACAGATACGCAGTATTTT. It codes for CASRISFGLGTDTQYF.

The chain carries TRBV9 and TRBJ1-1; no clear D. Deletions cut 0 bases from V and 5 bases from J, with 11 bases between. From germline, CDR1 is SGDLS and CDR2 YYNGEE. The CDR3 extends over 14 amino acids. The CDR3 loop reads CASSVDKGETEAFF. CDR3 coding DNA: TGTGCCAGCAGCGTAGATAAGGGAGAGACTGAAGCTTTCTTT.